The 32 T cell receptor beta chains in this list originate from one sample, sequenced in a study of CD8 T cells in ankylosing spondylitis. Using its own MiXCR run on the 5' RACE reads, TCRdb lists one record per CDR3 protein. The sample comprises roughly 97,000 distinct CDR3 sequences, almost 8.5% of which are singletons, and 9.9% rests with the top ten. Sequencing input: blood, either unsorted or a sorted T cell fraction (not recorded which). These receptors were collected from a male donor with ankylosing spondylitis or in good health (not recorded which).

Many counts were recorded for this clonotype. This chain joins TRBV20-1 and TRBJ2-5; a possible D gene is TRBD1 (6 bases). The length of the CDR3 is 15 residues. Germline V CDR1 and CDR2: DFQATT, SNEGSKA (reference sequence). Trimming pared 0 bases from V and 5 bases from J, leaving 16 bases between. Here the CDR3 reads CSAREGPKRGETQYF. The CDR3 coding sequence is TGCAGTGCTAGAGAGGGACCCAAAAGGGGGGAGACCCAGTACTTC.

This clonotype was observed many times. V is TRBV20-1 and J is TRBJ2-7, with 11 bases matching TRBD2. The CDR3 has 18 residues. V shed 5 bases, J shed 4 bases, and the junction held 19 bases outside the gene matches. Germline V gene data show CDR1 as DFQATT and CDR2 as SNEGSKA (reference sequence). CDR3 in DNA: TGCAGTGCTTCCGACGTGGGATTAGCGGGAGGGCCCGGATACGAGCAGTACTTC. Its protein is CSASDVGLAGGPGYEQYF.

The V and J genes are TRBV9 and TRBJ2-2, with D maybe TRBD2 (6 bases). The germline V gene encodes CDR1 SGDLS and CDR2 YYNGEE. This CDR3 contains 17 residues. V lost 0 bases and J 3 bases, leaving 15 bases between the germline ends. CDR3 protein: CASSVAEGGMHTGELFF. The CDR3 DNA follows: TGTGCCAGCAGCGTAGCTGAAGGCGGGATGCACACCGGGGAGCTGTTTTTT.

This clonotype was recorded at least ten times. The rearrangement uses TRBV6-5 and TRBJ1-2, with a weak D call TRBD1 (5 bases). The CDR3 is 16 amino acids. The germline V and J ends were trimmed by 7 bases and 1 base, with 19 bases remaining between them. Looked up from germline, CDR1 is MNHEY and CDR2 is SVGAGI. This chain's CDR3 is CASTLREGLVNYGYTF. The CDR3 nucleotides are TGTGCCAGCACCCTACGAGAGGGGTTGGTTAACTATGGCTACACCTTC.

This clonotype has at least ten counts. The rearrangement links TRBV6-5 to TRBJ2-1; TRBD2 aligns across 12 bases. Germline V gene data show CDR1 as MNHEY and CDR2 as SVGAGI. V was pared by 2 bases and J by 0 bases, with 14 bases of the junction left unmatched. The CDR3 loop spans 21 amino acids. CDR3 sequence reads: CASSYPYLGLAGTLSYNEQFF. CDR3 nucleotides: TGTGCCAGCAGTTACCCCTATCTCGGACTAGCGGGAACCCTCTCCTACAATGAGCAGTTCTTC.

In its sample, this clonotype was seen many times. The chain carries TRBV9 and TRBJ2-7; 8 bases line up with TRBD1. The CDR3 loop spans 13 amino acids. Trimming took 3 bases from V and 6 from J; bases not matched to a gene: 5. Germline values: CDR1 SGDLS, CDR2 YYNGEE. This CDR3 is CASSARTGFEQYF. CDR3 DNA: TGTGCCAGCAGCGCAAGGACAGGGTTCGAGCAGTACTTC.

This clonotype was counted at least ten times. The chain couples TRBV6-4 to TRBJ2-2; D may correspond to TRBD1 or TRBD2 (5 bases each). V lost 6 bases and J lost 2, with 10 bases in between. Germline V CDR1 and CDR2: MRHNA, SNTAGT. This CDR3 has 14 residues. The CDR3 protein is CASSPGPNTGELFF. DNA for the CDR3: TGTGCCAGCAGCCCGGGACCCAACACCGGGGAGCTGTTTTTT.

This clonotype was seen repeatedly, ten times or more. V is TRBV18 and J is TRBJ2-7; D possibly corresponds to TRBD1 (6 bases). CDR1 and CDR2 from the germline V gene are KGHSH and LQKENI. The CDR3 has 13 amino acids. Trimming pared 4 bases from V and 4 bases from J, leaving 11 bases between. CDR3 amino acids: CASSLTGRYEQYF. Here the CDR3 DNA reads TGTGCCAGCTCACTAACAGGGCGATACGAGCAGTACTTC.

Many counts were recorded for this clonotype. V usage is TRBV20-1 and J usage is TRBJ2-1; D perhaps matches TRBD1 (5 bases). The CDR3 runs to 14 residues. Looked up from germline, CDR1 is DFQATT and CDR2 is SNEGSKA (reference sequence). V shed 5 bases and J shed 0 bases, with 11 bases lying between them. The CDR3 reads CSASGSGSYNEQFF. In DNA, the CDR3 is TGCAGTGCTTCAGGGTCGGGCTCCTACAATGAGCAGTTCTTC.

This clonotype was found many times. V gene TRBV9 combines with J gene TRBJ1-6; no definite D call. The CDR3 runs 15 residues. V lost 1 base and J 7 bases, leaving 12 bases between the germline ends. Germline V CDR1 and CDR2: SGDLS, YYNGEE. CDR3 in amino acids: CASSVSQAGNSPLHF. In nucleotides, the CDR3 is TGTGCCAGCAGCGTATCCCAGGCGGGGAATTCACCCCTCCACTTT.

Details on this clonotype: Being one base from a much bigger clone, this may be a read error. The chain uses TRBV9 and TRBJ2-3; D may be TRBD1 or TRBD2 (6 bases each). The CDR3 has 15 residues. Between the trimmed V and J ends, which lost 3 bases and 2 bases, there was a span of 13 bases. Germline-derived CDR1 and CDR2 are SGDLS and YYNGEE. CDR3 sequence reads: CASSGEGGNTDTQYF. CDR3 nucleotides: TGTGCCAGCAGCGGAGAGGGGGGAAACACAGATACGCAGTATTTT.

The V gene is TRBV11-1, the J gene TRBJ2-3; D not certain. Germline values: CDR1 SGHAT, CDR2 FQDESV (reference sequence). The CDR3 length is 15 residues. Trimming left V 5 bases short and J 0 bases short, with 12 bases between. DNA of the CDR3: TGTGCCAGCAGCCCGACGTTGCATAGCACAGATACGCAGTATTTT. This gives the protein CASSPTLHSTDTQYF. Drawing the rest from reference TRBV11-1 and TRBJ2-3, the complete variable domain is EAEVAQSPRYKITEKSQAVAFWCDPISGHATLYWYRQILGQGPELLVQFQDESVVDDSQLPKDRFSAERLKGVDSTLKIQPAELGDSAMYLCASSPTLHSTDTQYFGPGTRLTVL.

This clonotype was detected ten times or more. The V and J genes are TRBV7-3 and TRBJ2-2, with 8 positions matching TRBD2. Losses at the gene ends were 5 bases for V and 1 base for J; bases not matched to a gene: 6. The CDR3 loop spans 16 amino acids. CDR1 is SGHTA, CDR2 FQGTGA, per germline. DNA of the CDR3: TGTGCCAGCAGCCGAACGGCGGGGGGGAACACCGGGGAGCTGTTTTTT. Residues: CASSRTAGGNTGELFF.

There are many counts of this clonotype. This CDR3 is CASSLQVLLNEQFF. CDR3 DNA: TGTGCCAGCAGCTTACAGGTCCTGCTCAATGAGCAGTTCTTC. The gene calls are TRBV11-2 and TRBJ2-1, with D hard to call. CDR3 length: 14 amino acids. The germline CDR1 and CDR2 sequences are SGHAT and FQNNGV. V lost 2 bases and J lost 6, with 11 bases in between.

As to this clonotype: This could be a read error, since a much larger clone is one nucleotide away. The rearrangement links TRBV11-2 to TRBJ2-5; D gene ambiguous. CDR3 length: 14 amino acids. Germline V gives CDR1 SGHAT, CDR2 FQNNGV. The DNA for the CDR3 is TGTACCAGCAGCTTAGAAACAGTACAAGAGACCCAGTACTTC. Amino acids: CTSSLETVQETQYF.

This clonotype was counted at least ten times. The chain carries TRBV20-1 and TRBJ1-4; 9 bases fit TRBD1. Germline CDR1 DFQATT, CDR2 SNEGSKA (reference sequence). This CDR3 comprises 13 residues. Trimming removed 8 bases from V and 3 bases from J; junction bases left unmatched: 4. In DNA, the CDR3 is TGCAGTTCACAGGGGGCGGCTAATGAAAAACTGTTTTTT. Translation: CSSQGAANEKLFF.

About this clonotype itself: A much larger clone is a single base away; this may be a read error. The rearrangement links TRBV5-1 to TRBJ2-1, with 9 positions matching TRBD2. Germline loops: CDR1 SGHRS, CDR2 YFSETQ. CDR3 length equals 14 residues. Losses at the gene ends were 0 bases for V and 5 bases for J; bases not matched to a gene: 0. The CDR3 coding sequence is TGCGCCAGCAGCTTGGGACTAGCGGACAATGAGCAGTTCTTC. This translates into CASSLGLADNEQFF. Combining the CDR3 with reference TRBV5-1 and TRBJ2-1 gives the whole variable domain KAGVTQTPRYLIKTRGQQVTLSCSPISGHRSVSWYQQTPGQGLQFLFEYFSETQRNKGNFPGRFSGRQFSNSRSEMNVSTLELGDSALYLCASSLGLADNEQFFGPGTRLTVL.

This clonotype has ten or more counts. V gene TRBV29-1 combines with J gene TRBJ1-1, with 9 bases matching TRBD1. Per germline, CDR1 SQVTM and CDR2 ANQGSEA. Trimming removed 5 bases from V and 7 bases from J; junction bases left unmatched: 5. The CDR3 runs to 12 residues. The CDR3, as DNA: TGCAGCGTTCCCGGGACAGGGAGTGAAGCTTTCTTT. Amino acid sequence: CSVPGTGSEAFF.

This clonotype was counted a few times. CDR3 sequence (DNA): TGTGCCAGCAGCTTAACGGATCGGGAAGCTTTCTTT. This encodes CASSLTDREAFF. This rearrangement joins TRBV7-9 to TRBJ1-1; D is ambiguous. The CDR3 totals 12 residues. V lost 2 bases and J lost 8, with 9 bases in between. The germline gives CDR1 SEHNR, CDR2 FQNEAQ (reference sequence).

This clonotype was counted many times. The chain recombines TRBV20-1 with TRBJ2-5; D unresolved. The V and J ends lost 1 base and 3 bases respectively, with 6 bases between them. The germline V gene has CDR1 DFQATT and CDR2 SNEGSKA (reference sequence). The CDR3 sequence is 12 residues long. The CDR3, as DNA: TGCAGTGCTAGAGCCATGGAAGAGACCCAGTACTTC. This sequence encodes CSARAMEETQYF.

The chain couples TRBV5-1 to TRBJ2-5; no definite D call. Looked up from germline, CDR1 is SGHRS and CDR2 is YFSETQ. Trimming removed 2 bases from V and 2 bases from J, with 7 bases in between. This CDR3 spans 13 amino acids. CDR3 in amino acids: CASSLPTQETQYF. CDR3 in DNA: TGCGCCAGCAGCTTACCCACTCAAGAGACCCAGTACTTC.

The table lists this clonotype with many counts. V is TRBV21-1 and J is TRBJ2-5; TRBD1 is taken as the D call from the table, unchecked against the DNA. TRBV21-1 is listed as a pseudogene. This CDR3 spans 17 amino acids. The CDR3 nucleotides read TGTGCCAGCAGCAAAATCGTCCGACAGGTGTCTGGAGAGACCCAGTACTTC. Amino acids: CASSKIVRQVSGETQYF.

This clonotype was observed many times. The chain has TRBV5-1 and TRBJ2-5; D is perhaps TRBD1 (6 bases). V gave up 3 bases and J gave up 2 bases, with 14 bases separating them. Germline V gives CDR1 SGHRS, CDR2 YFSETQ. This CDR3 is 15 amino acids long. CDR3 sequence reads: CASSYTGTRQETQYF. The CDR3 bases are TGCGCCAGCAGCTATACAGGGACGAGGCAAGAGACCCAGTACTTC. Based on the CDR3 plus reference TRBV5-1 and TRBJ2-5, the full variable domain is KAGVTQTPRYLIKTRGQQVTLSCSPISGHRSVSWYQQTPGQGLQFLFEYFSETQRNKGNFPGRFSGRQFSNSRSEMNVSTLELGDSALYLCASSYTGTRQETQYFGPGTRLLVL.

This clonotype was picked up many times. The chain combines TRBV18 with TRBJ2-3; D unresolved. The ends were cut back, 9 bases at V and 1 base at J, with 2 bases in the middle. Germline CDR1 is KGHSH and CDR2 is LQKENI. The CDR3 is made up of 10 amino acids. This CDR3 is CASRTDTQYF. In DNA form, the CDR3 reads TGTGCCAGTCGCACAGATACGCAGTATTTT.

There are many counts of this clonotype. V is TRBV4-3 and J is TRBJ2-7; 8 bases align to TRBD2. The V gene's germline CDR1 is LGHNA and CDR2 YSLEER. This CDR3 has 16 amino acids. With 1 base clipped from V and 3 bases from J, the junction kept 8 bases outside the gene matches. This CDR3 is CASSQVAGGPGYEQYF. The CDR3 DNA reads as TGCGCCAGCAGCCAAGTGGCGGGAGGCCCCGGCTACGAGCAGTACTTC.

This clonotype was observed at least ten times. At one boundary the junction diverges from the germline segment, which might be a read error. The chain joins TRBV7-7 to TRBJ2-3, with D unresolved. Germline V CDR1 and CDR2: SSHAT, FNYEAQ (reference sequence). CDR3 length: 13 residues. DNA of the CDR3: TGTGCTAGCAGCTTAGGGCGCACAGATACGCAGTATTTT. Translating gives CASSLGRTDTQYF.

This clonotype was counted many times. The V gene is TRBV6-5, the J gene TRBJ1-2, with unresolved D. Germline V gene sequence: CDR1 MNHEY, CDR2 SVGAGI. This CDR3 contains 12 residues. With 6 bases removed from V and 0 bases from J, the gap between germline ends came to 5 bases. The CDR3 DNA reads as TGTGCCAGCAGGTCTACTAACTATGGCTACACCTTC. Its translation is CASRSTNYGYTF.

This clonotype was counted at least ten times. The chain carries TRBV20-1 and TRBJ2-7; 7 nucleotides agree with TRBD2. Germline CDR1 and CDR2: DFQATT and SNEGSKA (reference sequence). The CDR3 has 15 amino acids. Germline trimming cut 0 bases from V and 2 bases from J; bases unmatched to any gene: 7. Written as DNA, the CDR3 is TGCAGTGCTAGAGATTGGGGGGGGGTCACCTACGAGCAGTACTTC. Its translation: CSARDWGGVTYEQYF.

In its sample, this clonotype was seen many times. The chain recombines TRBV4-3 with TRBJ2-7; 7 positions agree with TRBD2. Germline lookup yields CDR1 LGHNA and CDR2 YSLEER. V shed 0 bases, J shed 9 bases, and the junction held 8 bases outside the gene matches. The CDR3 consists of 14 residues. DNA of the CDR3: TGCGCCAGCAGCCAAGATAGGAGACTAGCTGGGCAGTACTTC. Translation: CASSQDRRLAGQYF.

This clonotype was recorded many times. CDR3 protein: CASSVGGSLRGGYTF. The CDR3 DNA sequence: TGTGCCAGCAGCGTAGGCGGCAGTCTAAGGGGTGGCTACACCTTC. V gene TRBV9 combines with J gene TRBJ1-2, with a weak D call TRBD1 (5 bases). Germline-derived CDR1 and CDR2 are SGDLS and YYNGEE. The V end was cut by 0 bases, the J end by 7 bases, with 16 bases between. The length of the CDR3 is 15 residues. The whole variable domain, filled in from reference TRBV9 and TRBJ1-2, reads DSGVTQTPKHLITATGQRVTLRCSPRSGDLSVYWYQQSLDQGLQFLIQYYNGEERAKGNILERFSAQQFPDLHSELNLSSLELGDSALYFCASSVGGSLRGGYTFGSGTRLTVV.

Only a few counts were recorded for this clonotype. V gene TRBV5-1 combines with J gene TRBJ1-1; D gene uncertain. Germline lookup yields CDR1 SGHRS and CDR2 YFSETQ. V was pared by 4 bases and J by 5 bases, with 12 bases between. There are 13 residues in the CDR3. Written as DNA, the CDR3 is TGCGCCAGCAGCCAGGTTTTTGGGACTGAAGCTTTCTTT. Translating it yields CASSQVFGTEAFF. The full variable domain, with the rest looked up from reference TRBV5-1 and TRBJ1-1, is KAGVTQTPRYLIKTRGQQVTLSCSPISGHRSVSWYQQTPGQGLQFLFEYFSETQRNKGNFPGRFSGRQFSNSRSEMNVSTLELGDSALYLCASSQVFGTEAFFGQGTRLTVV.

Concerning this clonotype: This may be a read error, as it is one base from a much larger clone. The rearrangement joins TRBV20-1 to TRBJ1-3; TRBD1 might be the D (5 bases). Germline assignment: CDR1 DFQATT and CDR2 SNEGSKA (reference sequence). CDR3 length: 17 amino acids. Trimming cost V 1 base and J 3 bases, with 19 bases left between them. This CDR3 is CSARGPTLRQRGNTIYF. CDR3 nucleotide sequence: TGCAGTGCTAGAGGCCCGACCTTAAGACAGCGTGGAAACACCATATATTTT.